What follows are 32 T cell receptor beta chains derived from one specimen sequenced in a study of CD8 T cells in ankylosing spondylitis. One entry per CDR3 protein, called by TCRdb with MiXCR from the 5' RACE reads. The sample gives approximately 190,000 distinct CDR3 sequences, over 10% of which show up once; approximately 9.9% is in the top ten. Material: blood, either unsorted or a sorted T cell fraction (not recorded which). The receptors originated from a female donor with ankylosing spondylitis or in good health (not recorded which).

The chain employs TRBV6-4 and TRBJ2-7; the match to TRBD2 covers 9 bases. The CDR3 covers 18 residues. Germline-derived CDR1 and CDR2 are MRHNA and SNTAGT. V lost 0 bases, J lost 3 bases, and 12 bases stayed unmatched. CDR3 amino acids: CASSDSRVAGVYSYEQYF. CDR3 DNA: TGTGCCAGCAGTGACTCTCGGGTAGCGGGAGTTTACAGCTACGAGCAGTACTTC.

About this clonotype: Since a much larger clone is just one base distant, this may be a read error. The V and J genes are TRBV11-3 and TRBJ2-3, with 7 bases fitting TRBD1. Trimming at V came to 1 base and at J to 1 base, leaving 2 bases not matched to a gene. The germline V gene encodes CDR1 SGHNT and CDR2 YENEEA. The CDR3 is 15 amino acids. The CDR3 loop reads CASSLVGGCTDTQYF. The DNA of the CDR3 is TGTGCCAGCAGCTTAGTAGGGGGCTGCACAGATACGCAGTATTTT.

This clonotype was counted ten times or more. Here the CDR3 reads CASSLGSGGLSNEQFF. Written as DNA, the CDR3 is TGTGCCAGCAGCTTAGGGAGCGGGGGACTGTCAAATGAGCAGTTCTTC. The J gene is TRBJ2-1, the V gene TRBV7-9, with 8 positions matching TRBD2. Germline CDR1 reads SEHNR; CDR2 reads FQNEAQ (reference sequence). The CDR3 runs to 16 residues. With V trimmed by 1 base and J by 7 bases, 9 bases remained unmatched.

This clonotype is deemed medium-sized. The chain carries TRBV21-1 and TRBJ1-3; the DNA was not compared with TRBD1, the D call given in the table. TRBV21-1 represents a pseudogene. The CDR3 has 17 amino acids. The CDR3, as DNA: TGTGCCAGCAGCACCCGGGCACCTGGCCCACCTGGAAACACCATATATTTT. This codes for CASSTRAPGPPGNTIYF.

This clonotype was observed at least ten times. The J gene is TRBJ1-1, the V gene TRBV20-1; tentatively, D is TRBD1 (5 bases). Germline V gene data show CDR1 as DFQATT and CDR2 as SNEGSKA (reference sequence). This CDR3 has 13 residues. V gave up 6 bases and J gave up 1 base, with 12 bases separating them. CDR3 region: CSAAEGANTEAFF. The DNA for the CDR3 is TGCAGTGCCGCAGAAGGGGCGAACACTGAAGCTTTCTTT.

This clonotype was detected ten times or more. This CDR3 is CASSHRRLAGGYEQYF. The CDR3, as DNA: TGCGCCAGCAGCCATCGGAGGCTAGCGGGAGGATACGAGCAGTACTTC. This chain joins TRBV4-1 and TRBJ2-7; TRBD2 matches 11 bases. The CDR3 runs 16 residues. V lost 3 bases and J lost 4; bases outside the gene matches: 8. The V gene's germline CDR1 is MGHRA and CDR2 YSYEKL.

This clonotype has at least ten counts. The chain is built from TRBV5-1 and TRBJ1-3; 7 bases align to TRBD1. Germline V gene sequence: CDR1 SGHRS, CDR2 YFSETQ. The CDR3 runs to 17 residues. V was pared by 4 bases and J by 0 bases, with 10 bases of the junction left unmatched. The CDR3 region is CASSTLGQASSGNTIYF. CDR3 nucleotide sequence: TGCGCCAGCAGCACCCTTGGACAGGCAAGCTCTGGAAACACCATATATTTT. The full variable domain, its missing parts supplied by reference TRBV5-1 and TRBJ1-3, is KAGVTQTPRYLIKTRGQQVTLSCSPISGHRSVSWYQQTPGQGLQFLFEYFSETQRNKGNFPGRFSGRQFSNSRSEMNVSTLELGDSALYLCASSTLGQASSGNTIYFGEGSWLTVV.

This clonotype was observed at least ten times. The chain has TRBV5-1 and TRBJ2-7; 10 positions agree with TRBD1. Germline loops: CDR1 SGHRS, CDR2 YFSETQ. With 4 bases clipped from V and 2 bases from J, the junction kept 3 bases outside the gene matches. CDR3 length equals 14 residues. In nucleotides, the CDR3 is TGCGCCAGCAGCGGTGGACAGGGGGCCTACGAGCAGTACTTC. Its protein product is CASSGGQGAYEQYF.

In its sample, this clonotype was seen a few times. The rearrangement links TRBV29-1 to TRBJ2-7, with a possible D match to TRBD1 (6 bases). V lost 7 bases, J lost 6 bases, and 13 bases lay in between. In germline, CDR1 is SQVTM, CDR2 ANQGSEA. The CDR3 is made up of 11 amino acids. CDR3 nucleotides: TGCAGCGGCCTCAGGGGAGCCGAGCAGTACTTC. Amino acids: CSGLRGAEQYF.

The chain links TRBV25-1 to TRBJ2-1; possibly TRBD1 for D (5 bases). Per germline, CDR1 MGHDK and CDR2 SYGVNS. This CDR3 region has 14 residues. Trimming stripped 5 bases from V and 6 bases from J, with 14 bases between. The DNA for the CDR3 is TGTGCCAGCAGTACGTTTGGGCAGGGCAATGAGCAGTTCTTC. This codes for CASSTFGQGNEQFF.

This clonotype was picked up many times. This rearrangement joins TRBV6-5 to TRBJ2-2; 12 bases fit TRBD1. Germline V gene sequence: CDR1 MNHEY, CDR2 SVGAGI. Trimming removed 4 bases from V and 5 bases from J; junction bases left unmatched: 5. The CDR3 is 16 residues long. CDR3 bases: TGTGCCAGCAGTTGGGGACAGGGGGCAGGTACCGGGGAGCTGTTTTTT. Encoded protein: CASSWGQGAGTGELFF.

This clonotype was found a few times. CDR3 DNA: TGTGCCAGCGAAGGGGATGCCGGGGAGCTGTTTTTT. Its protein is CASEGDAGELFF. V and J are TRBV12-3 or TRBV12-4 and TRBJ2-2; a weak D match, TRBD1 (5 bases). The CDR3 is 12 residues long. The V end was cut by 8 bases, the J end by 6 bases, with 10 bases between.

This clonotype was seen repeatedly, ten times or more. The gene calls are TRBV20-1 and TRBJ1-6; D gene uncertain. V lost 3 bases, J lost 7 bases, and 4 bases lay in between. The length of the CDR3 is 11 residues. Germline loops: CDR1 DFQATT, CDR2 SNEGSKA (reference sequence). In nucleotides, the CDR3 is TGCAGTGCTAGCGACAATTCACCCCTCCACTTT. It is translated as CSASDNSPLHF.

This clonotype was detected ten times or more. The gene calls are TRBV30 and TRBJ1-4; D is ambiguous. V lost 3 bases to trimming and J lost 3 bases, with 2 bases between them. From germline, CDR1 is GTSNPN and CDR2 SVGIG (reference sequence). The CDR3 extends over 11 amino acids. The CDR3 here is CAWSANEKLFF. CDR3 DNA: TGTGCCTGGAGCGCTAATGAAAAACTGTTTTTT.

The chain is built from TRBV28 and TRBJ2-7; the match to TRBD1 covers 9 bases. In germline, CDR1 is MDHEN, CDR2 SYDVKM. V shed 5 bases, J shed 4 bases, and the junction held 9 bases outside the gene matches. The CDR3 has 15 amino acids. The DNA of the CDR3 is TGTGCCAGCAGTCTAGGGACAGGGTTACTTTACGAGCAGTACTTC. This encodes CASSLGTGLLYEQYF.

The sample holds many counts of this clonotype. CDR3 sequence (DNA): TGTGCCAGCAGCCAAGAAGGGGGGCAGACCTATGGCTACACCTTC. As protein: CASSQEGGQTYGYTF. The rearrangement uses TRBV4-2 and TRBJ1-2; a possible D gene is TRBD1 (6 bases). Trimming took 0 bases from V and 4 from J, leaving 12 bases between them. Germline lookup yields CDR1 LGHNA and CDR2 YNFKEQ. The CDR3 has 15 amino acids.

This clonotype has a handful of counts. The chain has TRBV10-3 and TRBJ2-5, with D possibly TRBD2 on 6 matching bases. Germline loops: CDR1 ENHRY, CDR2 SYGVKD. The CDR3 is 15 amino acids. V shed 5 bases and J shed 4 bases, with 17 bases lying between them. CDR3 nucleotide sequence: TGTGCCATCAGTTTACGCCAGGGAGCGGGAGAGACCCAGTACTTC. This encodes CAISLRQGAGETQYF.

This clonotype was seen repeatedly, ten times or more. The CDR3 is CASSPGPLGQGFEQYF. CDR3 DNA: TGCGCCAGCAGCCCGGGACCCCTTGGACAGGGTTTCGAGCAGTACTTC. The V call is TRBV4-3, the J call TRBJ2-7; 8 bases align to TRBD1. Germline V gene sequence: CDR1 LGHNA, CDR2 YSLEER. V lost 4 bases to trimming and J lost 6 bases; unmatched junction nucleotides: 14. This CDR3 contains 16 residues.

There are a few counts of this clonotype. V is TRBV12-3 or TRBV12-4 and J is TRBJ2-7, with 9 bases matching TRBD2. V lost 5 bases and J lost 2; bases outside the gene matches: 7. CDR3 size: 15 residues. CDR3 DNA: TGTGCCAGCAGTCCCACGACTAGCGGAGCCTACGAGCAGTACTTC. It codes for CASSPTTSGAYEQYF.

V gene TRBV5-2 combines with J gene TRBJ1-4; no DNA check was done on the table's D call, TRBD1. TRBV5-2 has pseudogene status. This CDR3 is built from 15 residues. In nucleotides, the CDR3 is TGTGCCATGGGCCTCGGGATCCTAGGCAATGAAAAACTGTTTTTT. Amino acids: CAMGLGILGNEKLFF.

This clonotype showed up many times. The V gene is TRBV5-1, the J gene TRBJ2-2, with 13 bases matching TRBD2. CDR3 length: 16 amino acids. The V gene end was trimmed by 4 bases and the J gene end by 4 bases; junction bases not matched to a gene: 4. Germline V CDR1 and CDR2: SGHRS, YFSETQ. Here the CDR3 reads CASSPGLAGVTGELFF. The CDR3 DNA reads TGCGCCAGCAGCCCCGGACTAGCGGGAGTCACCGGGGAGCTGTTTTTT.

This clonotype occurred many times. The chain is built from TRBV5-1 and TRBJ1-3; possibly TRBD1 for D (5 bases). The CDR3 loop spans 17 amino acids. The V and J ends lost 0 bases and 3 bases respectively, with 16 bases between them. CDR1 is SGHRS and CDR2 is YFSETQ in the germline V gene. CDR3 sequence reads: CASSLAGGGISGNTIYF. DNA for the CDR3: TGCGCCAGCAGCTTGGCCGGTGGGGGAATTAGTGGAAACACCATATATTTT.

The table lists this clonotype with many counts. This chain links TRBV6-1 with TRBJ1-5; 7 bases align to TRBD1. Trimming at V came to 6 bases and at J to 0 bases, leaving 2 bases not matched to a gene. The CDR3 is 14 residues long. Germline V gene data show CDR1 as MNHNS and CDR2 as SASEGT. The CDR3 DNA reads as TGTGCCAGCAGCAACAGGGGTAGCAATCAGCCCCAGCATTTT. Amino acids: CASSNRGSNQPQHF.

This chain links TRBV7-9 with TRBJ2-1; D may correspond to TRBD1 or TRBD2 (5 bases each). V lost 9 bases, J lost 3 bases, and 15 bases lay in between. Germline loops: CDR1 SEHNR, CDR2 FQNEAQ (reference sequence). CDR3 length: 14 residues. The CDR3 region has the DNA TGTGCCAGTAGTATCCGGGACGTCTACAATGAGCAGTTCTTC. Amino acids: CASSIRDVYNEQFF.

This clonotype came up a few times. Written as DNA, the CDR3 is TGTGCCAGCAGCCCAGGACAGGGAGGAGGAAACACCATATATTTT. Its translation: CASSPGQGGGNTIYF. The chain links TRBV7-9 to TRBJ1-3; 8 bases agree with TRBD1. After removal of 5 bases from V and 4 bases from J, the junction contained 7 bases not matched to a gene. Germline CDR1 and CDR2: SEHNR and FQNEAQ (reference sequence). There are 15 residues in the CDR3. Variable domain in full (rest from reference TRBV7-9 and TRBJ1-3): DTGVSQNPRHKITKRGQNVTFRCDPISEHNRLYWYRQTLGQGPEFLTYFQNEAQLEKSRLLSDRFSAERPKGSFSTLEIQRTEQGDSAMYLCASSPGQGGGNTIYFGEGSWLTVV.

This clonotype was counted at least ten times. The chain joins TRBV25-1 to TRBJ2-7; 8 bases fit TRBD1. After removal of 9 bases from V and 3 bases from J, the junction contained 7 bases not matched to a gene. This CDR3 has 13 residues. Germline CDR1 MGHDK, CDR2 SYGVNS. In DNA, the CDR3 is TGTGCCAGTGGGCCAGGGGGCTTCTACGAGCAGTACTTC. This translates into CASGPGGFYEQYF.

This clonotype was counted at least ten times. The chain couples TRBV9 to TRBJ2-3, with 7 bases matching TRBD1. From germline, CDR1 is SGDLS and CDR2 YYNGEE. The CDR3 contains 16 residues. The ends lost 0 bases at V and 5 bases at J; junction bases unmatched: 9. The CDR3 nucleotides are TGTGCCAGCAGCGTAGACGCTGACAGGGTCCAAGATACGCAGTATTTT. The encoded protein is CASSVDADRVQDTQYF.

This clonotype was recorded many times. The J gene is TRBJ2-2, the V gene TRBV6-1; possibly TRBD1 for D (6 bases). The ends were cut back, 6 bases at V and 2 bases at J, with 13 bases in the middle. Looked up from germline, CDR1 is MNHNS and CDR2 is SASEGT. The CDR3 has 15 amino acids. DNA of the CDR3: TGTGCCAGCAGGGACGGACAGTTAAACACCGGGGAGCTGTTTTTT. Translating it yields CASRDGQLNTGELFF.

V is TRBV7-2 and J is TRBJ2-7, with TRBD2 as a possible D gene (5 bases). The V end was cut by 4 bases, the J end by 7 bases, with 14 bases between. Germline V gene data show CDR1 as SGHTA and CDR2 as FQGNSA. The CDR3 runs 13 residues. The CDR3 loop is CASSSRIRGEQYF. In DNA, the CDR3 is TGTGCCAGCAGCTCCCGGATCCGGGGTGAGCAGTACTTC.

This clonotype was counted ten times or more. V and J are TRBV5-1 and TRBJ1-1; D uncertain. V was clipped by 2 bases and J by 3 bases, with 14 bases between them. Germline V gene sequence: CDR1 SGHRS, CDR2 YFSETQ. This CDR3 is 15 amino acids long. The CDR3 loop is CASSFSPTADTEAFF. The DNA of the CDR3 is TGCGCCAGCAGCTTTTCACCTACCGCGGACACTGAAGCTTTCTTT.

The chain couples TRBV3-1 to TRBJ2-2; 16 bases fit TRBD2. The CDR3 spans 18 residues. From germline, CDR1 is LGHDT and CDR2 YNNKEL (reference sequence). Germline trimming cut 10 bases from V and 7 bases from J; bases unmatched to any gene: 15. CDR3 nucleotide sequence: TGTGCCACCTCCCAAGCGGGACTAGCGGGAGGGAATCTCGGGGAGCTGTTTTTT. It encodes CATSQAGLAGGNLGELFF.

About this clonotype: At one boundary the junction diverges from the germline segment, which might be a read error. The rearrangement links TRBV11-2 to TRBJ2-1, with TRBD2 matching over 12 bases. This CDR3 region has 18 residues. Germline V gene data show CDR1 as SGHAT and CDR2 as FQNNGV. The CDR3 DNA follows: TGTGCCAACAGCTTATTACCGGGACTAGCGGGTACCGGGAATGAGCAGTTCTTC. Translated, it gives CANSLLPGLAGTGNEQFF.